This entry is about one T cell receptor (beta chain). The data were taken from a study of tumor-infiltrating lymphocytes in primary liver carcinoma. Unsorted bulk tissue (roughly 19-31 mg) underwent RNA and DNA co-extraction. Five distinct regions per tumor were sampled. Priming with a constant-region primer yielded TCR beta cDNA from 450 to 600 ng total RNA. Slightly modified ARM-PCR, run as three nested multiplex PCR rounds, produced the TCR beta libraries. Each CDR3 protein is one row after TCRdb ran MiXCR on the multiplex PCR reads. The sample gives approximately 190,000 distinct CDR3 sequences, about 85% of which show up once; about a sixth is in the top ten. The specimen was tumor tissue from primary liver carcinoma. The source of this sequence is a man between 35 and 55 years old with primary liver carcinoma and hepatitis B virus infection.

The CDR3 bases are TGTGCCAGCAGCCTCCTAGCGGGCAGCCACGATGAGCAGTTCTTC. Translated, it gives CASSLLAGSHDEQFF. V gene TRBV4-2 combines with J gene TRBJ2-1; TRBD2 matches at 8 bases. Losses at the gene ends were 4 bases for V and 8 bases for J; bases not matched to a gene: 10. CDR3 length: 15 amino acids. Germline V gives CDR1 LGHNA, CDR2 YNFKEQ.